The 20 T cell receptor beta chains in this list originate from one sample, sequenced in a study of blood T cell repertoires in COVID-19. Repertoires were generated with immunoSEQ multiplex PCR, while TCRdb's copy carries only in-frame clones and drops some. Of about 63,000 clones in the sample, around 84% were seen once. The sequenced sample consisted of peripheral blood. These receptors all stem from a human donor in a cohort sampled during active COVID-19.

The CDR3 nucleotides are TGTGCCAGTAGTCGGTCAGGCCAGAATGAAAAACTGTTTTTT. Translating gives CASSRSGQNEKLFF. The rearrangement links TRBV19 to TRBJ1-4; no firm D call. The CDR3 contains 14 residues. Germline CDR1 LNHDA, CDR2 SQIVND (reference sequence). Deletions cut 5 bases from V and 5 bases from J, with 12 bases between. The full variable domain, with the rest looked up from reference TRBV19 and TRBJ1-4, is DGGITQSPKYLFRKEGQNVTLSCEQNLNHDAMYWYRQDPGQGLRLIYYSQIVNDFQKGDIAEGYSVSREKKESFPLTVTSAQKNPTAFYLCASSRSGQNEKLFFGSGTQLSVL.

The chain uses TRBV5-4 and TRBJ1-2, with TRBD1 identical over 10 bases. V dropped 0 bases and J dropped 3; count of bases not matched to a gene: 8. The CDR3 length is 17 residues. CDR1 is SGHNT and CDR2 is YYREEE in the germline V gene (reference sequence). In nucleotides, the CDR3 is TGTGCCAGCAGCTTGGGACCTAGACAGGGGGCCCACTATGGCTACACCTTC. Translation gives CASSLGPRQGAHYGYTF. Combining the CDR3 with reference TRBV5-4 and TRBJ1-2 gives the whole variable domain ETGVTQSPTHLIKTRGQQVTLRCSSQSGHNTVSWYQQALGQGPQFIFQYYREEENGRGNFPPRFSGLQFPNYSSELNVNALELDDSALYLCASSLGPRQGAHYGYTFGSGTRLTVV.

The DNA of the CDR3 is TGTGCCAGCAGTTTAAAGGGGCTAGCGGGGGTCGGGTGGCAGGGGGCGCAGTATTTT. Translating it yields CASSLKGLAGVGWQGAQYF. The chain recombines TRBV27 with TRBJ2-3, with TRBD2 matching 10 bases. Germline V lookup: CDR1 MNHEY, CDR2 SMNVEV (reference sequence). This CDR3 contains 19 residues. The J segment lost 10 bases and the V segment lost 2 bases, leaving 21 bases of the junction unmatched.

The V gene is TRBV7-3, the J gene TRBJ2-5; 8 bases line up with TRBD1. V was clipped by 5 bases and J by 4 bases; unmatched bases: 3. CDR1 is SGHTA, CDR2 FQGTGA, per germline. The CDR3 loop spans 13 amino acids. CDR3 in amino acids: CASSIDRGETQYF. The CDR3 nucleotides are TGTGCCAGCAGCATCGACAGGGGAGAGACCCAGTACTTC.

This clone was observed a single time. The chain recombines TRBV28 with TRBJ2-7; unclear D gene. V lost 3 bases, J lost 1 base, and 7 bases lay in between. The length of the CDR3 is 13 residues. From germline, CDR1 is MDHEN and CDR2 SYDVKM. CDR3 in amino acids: CASSFGHSYEQYF. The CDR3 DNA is TGTGCCAGCAGTTTTGGCCATTCCTACGAGCAGTACTTC.

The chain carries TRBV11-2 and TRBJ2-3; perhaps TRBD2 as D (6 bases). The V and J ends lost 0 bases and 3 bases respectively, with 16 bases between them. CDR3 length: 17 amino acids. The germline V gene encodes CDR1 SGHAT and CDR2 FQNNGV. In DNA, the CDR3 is TGTGCCAGCAGCTTAGATCTGTTTGGGGGGAGGACAGATACGCAGTATTTT. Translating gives CASSLDLFGGRTDTQYF.

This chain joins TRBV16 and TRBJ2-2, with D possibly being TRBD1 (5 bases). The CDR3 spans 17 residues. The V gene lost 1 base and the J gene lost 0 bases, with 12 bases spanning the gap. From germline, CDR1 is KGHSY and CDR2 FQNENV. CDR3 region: CASSQFGTGPNTGELFF. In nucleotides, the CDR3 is TGTGCCAGCAGCCAATTCGGAACAGGTCCGAACACCGGGGAGCTGTTTTTT. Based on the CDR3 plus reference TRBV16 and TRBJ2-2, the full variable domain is GEEVAQTPKHLVRGEGQKAKLYCAPIKGHSYVFWYQQVLKNEFKFLISFQNENVFDETGMPKERFSAKCLPNSPCSLEIQATKLEDSAVYFCASSQFGTGPNTGELFFGEGSRLTVL.

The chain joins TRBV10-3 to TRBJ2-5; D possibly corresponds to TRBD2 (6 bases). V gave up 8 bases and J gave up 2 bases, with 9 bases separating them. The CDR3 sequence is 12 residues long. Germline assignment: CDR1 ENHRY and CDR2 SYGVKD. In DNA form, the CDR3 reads TGTGCCATCTCCGGAGGGCAAGAGACCCAGTACTTC. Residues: CAISGGQETQYF.

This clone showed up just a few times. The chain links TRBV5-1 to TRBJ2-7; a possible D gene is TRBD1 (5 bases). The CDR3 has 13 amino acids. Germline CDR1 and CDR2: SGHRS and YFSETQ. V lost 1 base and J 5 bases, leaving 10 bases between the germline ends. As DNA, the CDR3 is TGCGCCAGCAGCTTGCGCAGGGTGGACGAGCAGTACTTC. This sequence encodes CASSLRRVDEQYF. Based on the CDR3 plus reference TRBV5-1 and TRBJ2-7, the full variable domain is KAGVTQTPRYLIKTRGQQVTLSCSPISGHRSVSWYQQTPGQGLQFLFEYFSETQRNKGNFPGRFSGRQFSNSRSEMNVSTLELGDSALYLCASSLRRVDEQYFGPGTRLTVT.

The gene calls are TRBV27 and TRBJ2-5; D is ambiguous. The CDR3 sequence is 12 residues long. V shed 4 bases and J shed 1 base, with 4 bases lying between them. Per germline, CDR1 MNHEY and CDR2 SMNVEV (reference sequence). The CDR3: CASSSPQETQYF. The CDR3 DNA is TGTGCCAGCAGTTCTCCCCAAGAGACCCAGTACTTC.

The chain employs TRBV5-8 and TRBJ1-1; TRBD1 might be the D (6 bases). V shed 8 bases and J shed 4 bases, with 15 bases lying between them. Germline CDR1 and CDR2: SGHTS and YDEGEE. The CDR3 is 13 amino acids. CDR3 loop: CASHHRQATEAFF. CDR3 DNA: TGTGCCAGTCACCACCGACAGGCCACTGAAGCTTTCTTT.

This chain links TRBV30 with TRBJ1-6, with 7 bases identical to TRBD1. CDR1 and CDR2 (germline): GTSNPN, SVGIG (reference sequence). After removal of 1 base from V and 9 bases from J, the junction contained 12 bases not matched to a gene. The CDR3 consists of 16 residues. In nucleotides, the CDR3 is TGTGCCTGGAGTGATCGAACAGGGGATATTCGTTCACCCCTCCACTTT. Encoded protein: CAWSDRTGDIRSPLHF.

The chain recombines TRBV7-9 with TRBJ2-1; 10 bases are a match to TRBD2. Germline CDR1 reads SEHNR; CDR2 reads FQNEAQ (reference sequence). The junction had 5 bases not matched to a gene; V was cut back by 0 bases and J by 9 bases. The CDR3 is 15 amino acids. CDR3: CASSLAPSGGGEQFF. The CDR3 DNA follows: TGTGCCAGCAGCTTAGCGCCTAGCGGGGGCGGTGAGCAGTTCTTC.

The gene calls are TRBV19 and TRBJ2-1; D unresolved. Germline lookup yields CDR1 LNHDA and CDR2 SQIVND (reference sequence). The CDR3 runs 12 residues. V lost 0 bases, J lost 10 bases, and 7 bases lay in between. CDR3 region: CASSIDPREQFF. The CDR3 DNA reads TGTGCCAGTAGTATAGATCCCCGGGAGCAGTTCTTC. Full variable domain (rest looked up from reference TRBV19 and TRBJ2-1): DGGITQSPKYLFRKEGQNVTLSCEQNLNHDAMYWYRQDPGQGLRLIYYSQIVNDFQKGDIAEGYSVSREKKESFPLTVTSAQKNPTAFYLCASSIDPREQFFGPGTRLTVL.

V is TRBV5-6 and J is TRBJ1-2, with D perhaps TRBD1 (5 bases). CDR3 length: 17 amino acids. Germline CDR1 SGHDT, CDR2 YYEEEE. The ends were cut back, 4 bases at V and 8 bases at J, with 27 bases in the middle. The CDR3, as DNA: TGTGCCAGCAGCATAAACCGGGACTCCTTTCCCGGTCAGGGCTACACCTTC. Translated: CASSINRDSFPGQGYTF.

CDR3 loop: CASSLGPEQFF. The CDR3 coding sequence is TGTGCCAGCAGCTTAGGGCCTGAGCAGTTCTTC. V usage is TRBV7-2 and J usage is TRBJ2-1; D remains unclear. CDR3 size: 11 residues. CDR1 and CDR2 from the germline V gene are SGHTA and FQGNSA. Trimming took off 1 base at V and 9 bases at J, with 4 bases between the two ends.

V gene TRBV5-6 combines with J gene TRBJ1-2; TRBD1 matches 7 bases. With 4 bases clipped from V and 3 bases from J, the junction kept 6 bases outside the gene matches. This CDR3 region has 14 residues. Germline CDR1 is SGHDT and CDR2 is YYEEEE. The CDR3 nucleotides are TGTGCCAGCAGCCAATTTCAGGGGGACTATGGCTACACCTTC. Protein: CASSQFQGDYGYTF.

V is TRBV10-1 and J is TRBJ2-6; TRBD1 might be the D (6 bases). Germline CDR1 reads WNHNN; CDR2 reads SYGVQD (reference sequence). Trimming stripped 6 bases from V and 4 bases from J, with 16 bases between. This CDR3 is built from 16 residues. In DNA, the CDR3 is TGCGCCAGCAGGAGACAATCAGGGACAGGGGCCAACGTCCTGACTTTC. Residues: CASRRQSGTGANVLTF.

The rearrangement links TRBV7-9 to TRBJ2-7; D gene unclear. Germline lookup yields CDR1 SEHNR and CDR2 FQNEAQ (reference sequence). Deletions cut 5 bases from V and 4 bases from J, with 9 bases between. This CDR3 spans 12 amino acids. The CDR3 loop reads CASSLSEYEQYF. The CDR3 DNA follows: TGTGCCAGCAGCCTATCCGAGTACGAGCAGTACTTC.

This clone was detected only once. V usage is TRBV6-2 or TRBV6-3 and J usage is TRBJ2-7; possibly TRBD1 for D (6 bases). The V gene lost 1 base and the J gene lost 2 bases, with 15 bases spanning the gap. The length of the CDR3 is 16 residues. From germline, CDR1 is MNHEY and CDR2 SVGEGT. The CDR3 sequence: CASSYYRVQAAYEQYF. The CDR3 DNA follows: TGTGCCAGCAGTTACTACAGGGTCCAGGCGGCCTACGAGCAGTACTTC.